A single sample is the source of the 24 T cell receptor beta chains below, sequenced in a study of long-term antiretroviral therapy in people with HIV. The run of the v3.0 immunoSEQ assay was at survey level. Repertoires were generated with immunoSEQ multiplex PCR, while TCRdb's copy carries only in-frame clones and drops some. The sample consists of 35,000 or so clones, 75% to 90% of them appearing once. The source material was unsorted PBMCs, sampled 2.2 years after starting antiretroviral therapy. The receptors shown here come from a man aged 18 to 30 with HIV.

This chain connects TRBV27 to TRBJ1-2, with 7 bases aligning to TRBD1. CDR1 is MNHEY, CDR2 SMNVEV, per germline (reference sequence). This CDR3 contains 14 residues. The V and J ends lost 5 bases and 5 bases, in that order; junction bases with no gene match: 8. The CDR3 DNA follows: TGTGCCAGCAGTCCAGGGGGTTGGGGTTATGGCTACACCTTC. Translation: CASSPGGWGYGYTF.

The V and J genes are TRBV5-1 and TRBJ1-2, with 7 bases identical to TRBD1. The V gene end was trimmed by 4 bases and the J gene end by 9 bases; junction bases not matched to a gene: 15. The CDR3 is 15 residues long. Germline V gene sequence: CDR1 SGHRS, CDR2 YFSETQ. The CDR3 DNA sequence: TGCGCCAGCAGCCCAGGACAGGCCCCAGCGGATAGCTACACCTTC. Amino acid sequence: CASSPGQAPADSYTF.

The chain couples TRBV11-2 to TRBJ1-4; D ambiguous. The CDR3 covers 14 residues. Per the germline V gene, CDR1 is SGHAT and CDR2 is FQNNGV. Trimming shortened V by 5 bases and J by 4 bases, and 11 bases separated the two germline ends. The DNA of the CDR3 is TGTGCCAGCAGCATCTCGGGGATTAATGAAAAACTGTTTTTT. Its protein is CASSISGINEKLFF.

The chain combines TRBV30 with TRBJ1-6; no clear D. This CDR3 has 14 amino acids. CDR1 GTSNPN and CDR2 SVGIG come from the germline V gene (reference sequence). V was clipped by 0 bases and J by 7 bases, with 10 bases between them. The CDR3 sequence is CAWSVQGRNSPLHF. The CDR3 DNA follows: TGTGCCTGGAGTGTACAAGGGAGAAATTCACCCCTCCACTTT.

The chain couples TRBV20-1 to TRBJ1-1, with a tentative D call TRBD1 (6 bases). The V and J ends lost 5 bases and 4 bases respectively, with 8 bases between them. The CDR3 is made up of 11 amino acids. The germline gives CDR1 DFQATT, CDR2 SNEGSKA (reference sequence). The CDR3 DNA reads as TGCAGTGCTGAGGGGGGCACTGAAGCTTTCTTT. This gives the protein CSAEGGTEAFF.

This clone was detected only a few times. V usage is TRBV28 and J usage is TRBJ2-7; D gene unclear. The CDR3 totals 16 residues. CDR1 is MDHEN and CDR2 is SYDVKM in the germline V gene. V dropped 4 bases and J dropped 6 bases, with 22 bases sitting between them. The CDR3 spells CASSSPGASPRIEQYF. CDR3 DNA: TGTGCCAGCAGTTCCCCCGGTGCCTCCCCCCGGATCGAGCAGTACTTC.

The genes are TRBV25-1 and TRBJ1-2; D is uncertain. Trimming removed 4 bases from V and 4 bases from J, with 13 bases in between. This CDR3 is 14 amino acids long. Germline assignment: CDR1 MGHDK and CDR2 SYGVNS. The CDR3 nucleotides read TGTGCCAGCAGTGTCCGGGGTTCGGTCTATGGCTACACCTTC. Translation gives CASSVRGSVYGYTF.

The chain joins TRBV4-1 to TRBJ2-7; D may be TRBD1 (6 bases). Per the germline V gene, CDR1 is MGHRA and CDR2 is YSYEKL. Between the trimmed V and J ends, which lost 3 bases and 7 bases, there was a span of 13 bases. This CDR3 region has 13 residues. The CDR3 DNA reads as TGCGCCAGCAGCCAGCGACCCACAGGGGAGCAGTACTTC. Its protein product is CASSQRPTGEQYF.

Written as DNA, the CDR3 is TGTGCCACCAGCCCAAAGGCCGGGAAGGTAACCTACAATGAGCAGTTCTTC. It yields the protein CATSPKAGKVTYNEQFF. The chain uses TRBV15 and TRBJ2-1, with D maybe TRBD2 (5 bases). The V gene lost 5 bases and the J gene lost 2 bases, with 19 bases spanning the gap. This CDR3 is built from 17 residues. CDR1 is LNHNV, CDR2 YYDKDF, per germline (reference sequence).

The chain recombines TRBV5-5 with TRBJ2-1; TRBD1 is a possible D gene (5 bases). The germline CDR1 and CDR2 sequences are SGHKS and YYEKEE (reference sequence). The CDR3 has 16 residues. Deletions cut 0 bases from V and 1 base from J, with 11 bases between. In DNA form, the CDR3 reads TGTGCCAGCAGCTTGGTCAGTAGGGGTTCCTACAATGAGCAGTTCTTC. Translating gives CASSLVSRGSYNEQFF.

The chain has TRBV18 and TRBJ2-7; D might be TRBD1 (6 bases). V was shortened by 3 bases and J by 5 bases, with 17 bases between the two germline ends. This CDR3 is built from 15 residues. CDR1 is KGHSH, CDR2 LQKENI, per germline. The DNA for the CDR3 is TGTGCCAGCTCACCCCCAGGGACAATTCCCCACGAGCAGTACTTC. Translating it yields CASSPPGTIPHEQYF.

This chain uses TRBV27 with TRBJ2-5; the match to TRBD2 covers 13 bases. Germline V gene sequence: CDR1 MNHEY, CDR2 SMNVEV (reference sequence). There are 15 residues in the CDR3. J lost 5 bases, V lost 7 bases, and 7 bases had no gene match. CDR3 in amino acids: CASTTSGGRWETQYF. The CDR3 DNA sequence: TGTGCCAGCACGACTAGCGGGGGGCGTTGGGAGACCCAGTACTTC.

The CDR3 bases are TGTGCCACCCTACCGGGGAACACTGAAGCTTTCTTT. The encoded protein is CATLPGNTEAFF. The rearrangement links TRBV6-6 to TRBJ1-1; unclear D gene. V dropped 10 bases and J dropped 1 base, with 10 bases sitting between them. Germline-derived CDR1 and CDR2 are MNHNY and SVGAGI (reference sequence). This CDR3 has 12 residues.

The rearrangement links TRBV29-1 to TRBJ2-5; D unclear. Trimming shortened V by 5 bases and J by 5 bases, and 12 bases separated the two germline ends. Germline lookup yields CDR1 SQVTM and CDR2 ANQGSEA. The CDR3 sequence is 12 residues long. This CDR3 is CSVPLIGETQYF. The DNA of the CDR3 is TGCAGCGTTCCCCTTATTGGGGAGACCCAGTACTTC.

This sequence joins TRBV7-2 and TRBJ1-5, with a possible D match to TRBD1 (5 bases). With 5 bases removed from V and 7 bases from J, the gap between germline ends came to 12 bases. The CDR3 loop spans 13 amino acids. The germline V gene has CDR1 SGHTA and CDR2 FQGNSA. In nucleotides, the CDR3 is TGTGCCAGCAGCCCCGGGACGCAGCAGCCCCAGCATTTT. It translates to CASSPGTQQPQHF.

The DNA for the CDR3 is TGTGCCAGCAGCTTGGGTACGCGAAAAGAGACCCAGTACTTC. Residues: CASSLGTRKETQYF. The genes are TRBV5-4 and TRBJ2-5, with D unresolved. Germline CDR1 is SGHNT and CDR2 is YYREEE (reference sequence). V dropped 0 bases and J dropped 3 bases, with 9 bases sitting between them. There are 14 residues in the CDR3.

The J gene is TRBJ2-5, the V gene TRBV15; D is unclear. V shed 4 bases and J shed 1 base, with 7 bases lying between them. The CDR3 has 13 amino acids. From germline, CDR1 is LNHNV and CDR2 YYDKDF (reference sequence). This chain's CDR3 is CATSNQIQETQYF. CDR3 coding DNA: TGTGCCACCAGCAACCAAATCCAAGAGACCCAGTACTTC.

The chain is built from TRBV5-6 and TRBJ1-3; D may be TRBD1 (5 bases). Germline loops: CDR1 SGHDT, CDR2 YYEEEE. This CDR3 has 15 amino acids. Trimming took off 5 bases at V and 8 bases at J, with 20 bases between the two ends. CDR3 protein: CASSSGTFMADTIYF. The DNA for the CDR3 is TGTGCCAGCAGTTCCGGGACGTTCATGGCGGACACCATATATTTT.

V gene TRBV7-2 combines with J gene TRBJ1-6, with D uncertain. V was trimmed by 2 bases and J by 10 bases, leaving 12 bases between them. Germline V gives CDR1 SGHTA, CDR2 FQGNSA. This CDR3 is built from 14 residues. The CDR3 loop reads CASSLIPTNSPLHF. In DNA form, the CDR3 reads TGTGCCAGCAGCTTAATTCCCACGAACTCACCCCTCCACTTT.

This clone was counted between two and nine times. The chain is built from TRBV7-9 and TRBJ1-5; the D gene is possibly TRBD1 (6 bases). In germline, CDR1 is SEHNR, CDR2 FQNEAQ (reference sequence). The V and J ends lost 5 bases and 2 bases respectively, with 22 bases between them. The length of the CDR3 is 18 residues. The DNA for the CDR3 is TGTGCCAGCAGCAGAGAGTCGGCAGGGGTCATCGGCAATCAGCCCCAGCATTTT. It is translated as CASSRESAGVIGNQPQHF. Variable domain in full (rest from reference TRBV7-9 and TRBJ1-5): DTGVSQNPRHKITKRGQNVTFRCDPISEHNRLYWYRQTLGQGPEFLTYFQNEAQLEKSRLLSDRFSAERPKGSFSTLEIQRTEQGDSAMYLCASSRESAGVIGNQPQHFGDGTRLSIL.

The rearrangement uses TRBV5-6 and TRBJ1-6, with D perhaps TRBD1 (5 bases). This CDR3 is 15 amino acids long. With 4 bases removed from V and 8 bases from J, the gap between germline ends came to 16 bases. The germline gives CDR1 SGHDT, CDR2 YYEEEE. The CDR3 loop reads CASSPGTLGDSPLHF. The CDR3, as DNA: TGTGCCAGCAGCCCAGGGACCCTGGGGGATTCACCCCTCCACTTT.

V usage is TRBV6-6 and J usage is TRBJ2-1, with D maybe TRBD2 (5 bases). V was trimmed by 3 bases and J by 9 bases, leaving 15 bases between them. This CDR3 region has 14 residues. CDR1 and CDR2 from the germline V gene are MNHNY and SVGAGI (reference sequence). CDR3: CASSYGGRGGEQFF. CDR3 DNA: TGTGCCAGCAGTTATGGAGGCCGCGGCGGTGAGCAGTTCTTC.

Comments on this clone: The junction differs from germline at one of its ends, possibly a read error. This chain joins TRBV9 and TRBJ2-1; 8 nucleotides line up with TRBD2. The CDR3 runs 14 residues. CDR1 and CDR2 from the germline V gene are SGDLS and YYNGEE. The CDR3 DNA reads TGTGCCAGCACCGTAGGGACTAGCTACAATGAGCAGTTCTTC. Amino acids: CASTVGTSYNEQFF.

V usage is TRBV15 and J usage is TRBJ1-5; possibly TRBD1 for D (6 bases). The V gene lost 1 base and the J gene lost 6 bases, with 16 bases spanning the gap. Germline V gene lookup returns CDR1 LNHNV and CDR2 YYDKDF (reference sequence). The CDR3 runs to 16 residues. CDR3 amino acids: CATSRGTGPGTQPQHF. The DNA of the CDR3 is TGTGCCACCAGCAGAGGCACAGGGCCAGGGACTCAGCCCCAGCATTTT.